This T cell receptor (beta chain) is drawn from a study of cytomegalovirus exposure and HLA in healthy donors. Trimming cost V 0 bases and J 3 bases, with 6 bases left between them. The germline V gene has CDR1 SGHDT and CDR2 YYEEEE. CDR3 length: 13 residues. Study-wide results and caveats: What a later analysis showed was that several of the most significant clusters appeared linked to common viral pathogens. Later analysis associated a missense DCLRE1C variant with TCR beta V- and J-gene trimming. Cytomegalovirus association was listed for 150 or so TCR beta chains. The majority of TCR sequences were rare, yet some public TCRs appeared in many donors.

It was with 60 Vbeta and 13 Jbeta primers that the PCR ran. Repertoires were generated with immunoSEQ multiplex PCR, while TCRdb's copy carries only in-frame clones and drops some. This table holds about 160,000 clones, about 86% found once. About this clone itself: Its antigen is unknown.

The sample comprised PBMCs. The chain links TRBV5-6 to TRBJ1-2; D might be TRBD1 (6 bases). This TCR derives from a woman between 18 and 30 years old in good health and CMV-seronegative. CDR3 DNA: TGTGCCAGCAGCTTGGACAGGGACTATGGCTACACCTTC. It translates to CASSLDRDYGYTF.